This TCR beta chain was identified during a study of cytomegalovirus exposure and HLA in healthy donors. Across the whole study: Prior work identified about 120 million unique TCR beta sequences in some 200 million T cells. Study-wide results and limits: Most TCR beta V segments were productive about 87% or about 30% of the time in an earlier analysis. Later analysis associated a missense DCLRE1C variant with TCR beta V- and J-gene trimming.

Both 60 Vbeta primers and 13 Jbeta primers went into the PCR. Clones were read by immunoSEQ multiplex PCR, and TCRdb kept only the in-frame ones, dropping some. The data show 150,000 to 200,000 clones, about four fifths seen once. Comments on this clone: Its antigen is undetermined.

Germline-derived CDR1 and CDR2 are MDHEN and SYDVKM. V gave up 6 bases and J gave up 2 bases, with 14 bases separating them. This CDR3 contains 14 residues. This clonotype was obtained from a man younger than 30 in good health and CMV-seronegative. Sequencing used PBMCs. The chain joins TRBV28 to TRBJ2-7; D may be TRBD2 (5 bases). This chain's CDR3 is CASRKRSTTYEQYF. The CDR3 DNA reads TGTGCCAGCAGGAAGCGGTCCACAACCTACGAGCAGTACTTC. Filled out from reference TRBV28 and TRBJ2-7, the complete variable domain reads DVKVTQSSRYLVKRTGEKVFLECVQDMDHENMFWYRQDPGLGLRLIYFSYDVKMKEKGDIPEGYSVSREKKERFSLILESASTNQTSMYLCASRKRSTTYEQYFGPGTRLTVT.